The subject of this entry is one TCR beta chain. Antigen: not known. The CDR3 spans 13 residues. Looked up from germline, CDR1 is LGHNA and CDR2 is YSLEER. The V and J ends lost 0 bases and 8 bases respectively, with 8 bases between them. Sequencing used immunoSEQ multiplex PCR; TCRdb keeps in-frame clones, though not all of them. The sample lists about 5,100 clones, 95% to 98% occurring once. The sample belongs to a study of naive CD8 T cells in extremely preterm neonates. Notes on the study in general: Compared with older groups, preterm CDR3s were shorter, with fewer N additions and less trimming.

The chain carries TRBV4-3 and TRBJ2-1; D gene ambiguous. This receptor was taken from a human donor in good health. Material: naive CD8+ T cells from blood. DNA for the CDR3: TGCGCCAGCAGCCAAGATCCCGGTGATGAGCAGTTCTTC. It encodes CASSQDPGDEQFF.